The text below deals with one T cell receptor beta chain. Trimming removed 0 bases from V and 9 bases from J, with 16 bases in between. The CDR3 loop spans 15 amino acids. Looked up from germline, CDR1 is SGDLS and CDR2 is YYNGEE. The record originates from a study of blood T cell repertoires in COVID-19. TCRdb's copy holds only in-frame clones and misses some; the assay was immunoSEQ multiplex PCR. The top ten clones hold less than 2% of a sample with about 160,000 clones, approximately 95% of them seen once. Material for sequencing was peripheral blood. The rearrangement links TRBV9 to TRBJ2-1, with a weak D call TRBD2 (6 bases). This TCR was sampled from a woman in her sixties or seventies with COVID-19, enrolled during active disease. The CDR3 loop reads CASSVGGGRGVEQFF. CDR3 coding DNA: TGTGCCAGCAGCGTAGGGGGTGGCCGCGGGGTTGAGCAGTTCTTC. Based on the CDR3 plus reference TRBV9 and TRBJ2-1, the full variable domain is DSGVTQTPKHLITATGQRVTLRCSPRSGDLSVYWYQQSLDQGLQFLIQYYNGEERAKGNILERFSAQQFPDLHSELNLSSLELGDSALYFCASSVGGGRGVEQFFGPGTRLTVL.